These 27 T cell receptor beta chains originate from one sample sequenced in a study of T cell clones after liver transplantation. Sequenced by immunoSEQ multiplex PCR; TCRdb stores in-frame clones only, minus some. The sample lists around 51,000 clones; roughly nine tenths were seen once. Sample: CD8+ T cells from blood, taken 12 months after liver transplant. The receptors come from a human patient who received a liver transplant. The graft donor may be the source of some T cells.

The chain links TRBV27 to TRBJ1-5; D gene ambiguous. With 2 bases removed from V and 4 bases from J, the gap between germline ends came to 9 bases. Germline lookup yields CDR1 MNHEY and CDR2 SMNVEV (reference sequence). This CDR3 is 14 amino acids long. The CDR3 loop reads CASSLGPWNQPQHF. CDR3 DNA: TGTGCCAGCAGTTTAGGCCCATGGAATCAGCCCCAGCATTTT.

CDR3 sequence reads: CSVEDQIQGWAFF. The CDR3, as DNA: TGCAGCGTTGAAGATCAAATACAGGGCTGGGCTTTCTTT. V is TRBV29-1 and J is TRBJ1-1; maybe TRBD1 (6 bases). Germline V gene data show CDR1 as SQVTM and CDR2 as ANQGSEA. The CDR3 extends over 13 amino acids. Trimming cost V 0 bases and J 11 bases, with 16 bases left between them.

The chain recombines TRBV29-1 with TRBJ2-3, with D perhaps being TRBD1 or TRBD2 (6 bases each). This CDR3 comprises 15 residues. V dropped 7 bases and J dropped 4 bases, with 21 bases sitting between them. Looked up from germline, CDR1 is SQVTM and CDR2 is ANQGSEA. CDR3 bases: TGCAGCGCGTCGGGGGCAAAAGGGGGAGCAGATACGCAGTATTTT. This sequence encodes CSASGAKGGADTQYF.

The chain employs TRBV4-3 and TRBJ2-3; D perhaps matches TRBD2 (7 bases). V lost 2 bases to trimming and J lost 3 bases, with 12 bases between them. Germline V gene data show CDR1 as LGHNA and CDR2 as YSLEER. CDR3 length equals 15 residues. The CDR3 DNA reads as TGCGCCAGCAGCCAACTAGGGGGGGTGACAGATACGCAGTATTTT. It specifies CASSQLGGVTDTQYF.

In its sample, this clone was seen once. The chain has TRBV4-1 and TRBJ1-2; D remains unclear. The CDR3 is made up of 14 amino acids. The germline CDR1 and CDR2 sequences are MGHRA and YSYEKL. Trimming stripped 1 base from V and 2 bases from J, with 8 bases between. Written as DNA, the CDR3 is TGCGCCAGCAGCCAAGTGGCAGACAACTATGGCTACACCTTC. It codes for CASSQVADNYGYTF.

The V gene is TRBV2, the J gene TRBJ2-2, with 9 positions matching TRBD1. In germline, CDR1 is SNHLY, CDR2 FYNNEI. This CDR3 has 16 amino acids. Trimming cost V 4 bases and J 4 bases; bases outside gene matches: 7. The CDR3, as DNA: TGTGCCAGCAGTGCAGAAAGGGACAGGGCCACCGGGGAGCTGTTTTTT. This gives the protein CASSAERDRATGELFF. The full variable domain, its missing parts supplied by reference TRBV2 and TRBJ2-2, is EPEVTQTPSHQVTQMGQEVILRCVPISNHLYFYWYRQILGQKVEFLVSFYNNEISEKSEIFDDQFSVERPDGSNFTLKIRSTKLEDSAMYFCASSAERDRATGELFFGEGSRLTVL.

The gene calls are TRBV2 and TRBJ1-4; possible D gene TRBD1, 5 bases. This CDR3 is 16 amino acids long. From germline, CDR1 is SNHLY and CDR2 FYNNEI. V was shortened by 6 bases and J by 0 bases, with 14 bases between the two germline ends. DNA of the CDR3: TGTGCCAGCAGCCGGGACCGGACTTCAACTAATGAAAAACTGTTTTTT. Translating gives CASSRDRTSTNEKLFF.

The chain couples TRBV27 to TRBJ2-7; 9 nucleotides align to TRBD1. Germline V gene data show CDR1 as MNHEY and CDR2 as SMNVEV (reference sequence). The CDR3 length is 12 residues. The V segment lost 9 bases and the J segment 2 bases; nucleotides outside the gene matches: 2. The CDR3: CASGTGTYEQYF. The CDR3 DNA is TGTGCCAGTGGGACAGGGACCTACGAGCAGTACTTC.

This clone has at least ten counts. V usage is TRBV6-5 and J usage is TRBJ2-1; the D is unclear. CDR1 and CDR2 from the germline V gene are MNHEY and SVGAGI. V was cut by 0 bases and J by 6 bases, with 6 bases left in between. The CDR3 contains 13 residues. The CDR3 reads CASSYSMSNEQFF. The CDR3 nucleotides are TGTGCCAGCAGTTACTCGATGTCCAATGAGCAGTTCTTC.

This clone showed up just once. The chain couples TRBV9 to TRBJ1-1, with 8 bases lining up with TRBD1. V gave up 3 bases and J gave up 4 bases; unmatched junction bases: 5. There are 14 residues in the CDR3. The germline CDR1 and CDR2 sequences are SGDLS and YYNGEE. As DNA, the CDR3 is TGTGCCAGCAGCGGTGACAGGGGTGGCACTGAAGCTTTCTTT. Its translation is CASSGDRGGTEAFF.

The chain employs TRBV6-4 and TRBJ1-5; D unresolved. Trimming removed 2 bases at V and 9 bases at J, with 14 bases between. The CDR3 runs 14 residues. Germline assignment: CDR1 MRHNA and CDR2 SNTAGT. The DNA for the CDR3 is TGTGCCAGCAGTGACGAGGCCGAGTATGGGCCCCAGCATTTT. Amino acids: CASSDEAEYGPQHF.

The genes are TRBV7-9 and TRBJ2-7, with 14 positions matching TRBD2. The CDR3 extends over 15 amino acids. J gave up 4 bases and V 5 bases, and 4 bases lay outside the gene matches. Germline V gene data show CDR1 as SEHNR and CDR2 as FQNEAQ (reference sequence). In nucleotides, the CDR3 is TGTGCCAGCAGCAGAGGACTAGCGGGAGGTTACGAGCAGTACTTC. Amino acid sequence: CASSRGLAGGYEQYF.

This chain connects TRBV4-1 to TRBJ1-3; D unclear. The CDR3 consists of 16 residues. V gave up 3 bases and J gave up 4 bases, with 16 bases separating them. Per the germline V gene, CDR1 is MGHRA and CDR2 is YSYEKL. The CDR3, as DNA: TGCGCCAGCAGCCACCCCCCCAAAGGATCAGGAAACACCATATATTTT. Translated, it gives CASSHPPKGSGNTIYF.

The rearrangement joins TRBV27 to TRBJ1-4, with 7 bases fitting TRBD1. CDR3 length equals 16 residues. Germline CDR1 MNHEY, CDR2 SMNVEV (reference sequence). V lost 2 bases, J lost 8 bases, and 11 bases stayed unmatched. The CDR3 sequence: CASSLNQGVPSEKLFF. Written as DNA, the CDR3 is TGTGCCAGCAGTTTAAACCAGGGGGTGCCTTCAGAAAAACTGTTTTTT.

The CDR3, as DNA: TGTGCCAGCAGTTACCAAGCGGGAGGAGGGGAGACCCAGTACTTC. It specifies CASSYQAGGGETQYF. The chain has TRBV27 and TRBJ2-5; the match to TRBD2 covers 9 bases. V was pared by 4 bases and J by 5 bases, with 8 bases of the junction left unmatched. The CDR3 sequence is 15 residues long. CDR1 MNHEY and CDR2 SMNVEV come from the germline V gene (reference sequence).

CDR3 bases: TGTGCCAGCAGTGCCGGGACCCACACCGGGGAGCTGTTTTTT. Its protein is CASSAGTHTGELFF. V usage is TRBV6-4 and J usage is TRBJ2-2, with D possibly being TRBD1 or TRBD2 (5 bases each). Trimming pared 4 bases from V and 3 bases from J, leaving 9 bases between. Germline CDR1 MRHNA, CDR2 SNTAGT. The CDR3 totals 14 residues.

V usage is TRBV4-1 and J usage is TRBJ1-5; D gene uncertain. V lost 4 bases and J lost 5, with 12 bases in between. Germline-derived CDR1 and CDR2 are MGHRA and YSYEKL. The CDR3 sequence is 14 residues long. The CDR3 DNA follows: TGCGCCAGCAGCCCGATAAGGGAGGATCAGCCCCAGCATTTT. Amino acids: CASSPIREDQPQHF.

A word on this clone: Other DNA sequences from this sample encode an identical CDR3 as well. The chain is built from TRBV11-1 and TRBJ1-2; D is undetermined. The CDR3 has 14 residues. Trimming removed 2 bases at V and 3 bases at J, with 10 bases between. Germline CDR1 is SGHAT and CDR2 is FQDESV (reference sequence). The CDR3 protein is CASSLIPRDYGYTF. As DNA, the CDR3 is TGTGCCAGCAGCTTAATCCCCAGAGACTATGGCTACACCTTC.

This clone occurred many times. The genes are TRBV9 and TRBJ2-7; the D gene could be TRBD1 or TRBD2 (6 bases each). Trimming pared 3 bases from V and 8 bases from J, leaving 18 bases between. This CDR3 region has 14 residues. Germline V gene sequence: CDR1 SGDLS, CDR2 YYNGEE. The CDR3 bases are TGTGCCAGCAGCGCCGCTTCGGGGGCTAAGAAGCAGTACTTC. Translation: CASSAASGAKKQYF.

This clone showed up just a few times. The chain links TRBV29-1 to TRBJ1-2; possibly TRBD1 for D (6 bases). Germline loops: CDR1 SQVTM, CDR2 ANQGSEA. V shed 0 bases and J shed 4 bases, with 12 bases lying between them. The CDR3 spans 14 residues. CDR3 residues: CSVEDGGLPYGYTF. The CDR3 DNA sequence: TGCAGCGTTGAAGATGGGGGCCTTCCCTATGGCTACACCTTC.

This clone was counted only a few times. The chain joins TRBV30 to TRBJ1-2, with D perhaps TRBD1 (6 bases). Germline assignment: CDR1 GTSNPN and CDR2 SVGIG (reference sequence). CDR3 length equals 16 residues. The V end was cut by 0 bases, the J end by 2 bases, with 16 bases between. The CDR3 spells CAWSVTLRGENYGYTF. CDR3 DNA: TGTGCCTGGAGTGTTACTCTCAGGGGAGAGAACTATGGCTACACCTTC.

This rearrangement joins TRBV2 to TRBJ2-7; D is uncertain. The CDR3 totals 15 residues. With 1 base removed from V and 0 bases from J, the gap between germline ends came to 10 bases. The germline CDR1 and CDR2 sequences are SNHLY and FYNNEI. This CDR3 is CASSEGPGVSYEQYF. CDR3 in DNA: TGTGCCAGCAGTGAAGGACCGGGTGTCTCCTACGAGCAGTACTTC.

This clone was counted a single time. Here the CDR3 reads CASSLTYFYTEAFF. In nucleotides, the CDR3 is TGTGCCAGCAGTTTAACCTATTTCTACACTGAAGCTTTCTTT. The chain joins TRBV27 to TRBJ1-1; D is undetermined. Germline values: CDR1 MNHEY, CDR2 SMNVEV (reference sequence). The CDR3 has 14 amino acids. V shed 2 bases and J shed 3 bases, with 10 bases lying between them.

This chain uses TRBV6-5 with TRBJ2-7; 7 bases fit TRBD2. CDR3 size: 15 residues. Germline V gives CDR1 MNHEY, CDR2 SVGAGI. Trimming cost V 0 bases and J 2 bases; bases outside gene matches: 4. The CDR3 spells CASSYSPSGAYEQYF. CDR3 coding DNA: TGTGCCAGCAGTTACTCGCCTAGCGGCGCCTACGAGCAGTACTTC.

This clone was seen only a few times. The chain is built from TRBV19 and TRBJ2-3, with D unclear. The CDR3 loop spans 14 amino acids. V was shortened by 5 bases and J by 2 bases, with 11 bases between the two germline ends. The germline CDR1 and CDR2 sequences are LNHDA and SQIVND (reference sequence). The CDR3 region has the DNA TGTGCCAGTAGTGGCTTAGGCCTCACAGATACGCAGTATTTT. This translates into CASSGLGLTDTQYF. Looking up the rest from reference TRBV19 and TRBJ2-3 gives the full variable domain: DGGITQSPKYLFRKEGQNVTLSCEQNLNHDAMYWYRQDPGQGLRLIYYSQIVNDFQKGDIAEGYSVSREKKESFPLTVTSAQKNPTAFYLCASSGLGLTDTQYFGPGTRLTVL.

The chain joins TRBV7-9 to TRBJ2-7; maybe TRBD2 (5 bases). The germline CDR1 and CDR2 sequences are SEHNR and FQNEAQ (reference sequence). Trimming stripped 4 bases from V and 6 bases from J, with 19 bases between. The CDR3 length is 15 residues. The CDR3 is CASSSRGPRWGEQYF. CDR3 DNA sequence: TGTGCCAGCAGCTCTCGAGGGCCGCGTTGGGGCGAGCAGTACTTC.

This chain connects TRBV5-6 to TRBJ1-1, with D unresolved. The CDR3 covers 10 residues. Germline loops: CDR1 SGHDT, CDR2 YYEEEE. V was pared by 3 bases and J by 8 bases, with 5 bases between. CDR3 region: CASSCGEAFF. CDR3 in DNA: TGTGCCAGCAGCTGCGGGGAAGCTTTCTTT. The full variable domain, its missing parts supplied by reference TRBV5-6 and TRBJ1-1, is DAGVTQSPTHLIKTRGQQVTLRCSPKSGHDTVSWYQQALGQGPQFIFQYYEEEERQRGNFPDRFSGHQFPNYSSELNVNALLLGDSALYLCASSCGEAFFGQGTRLTVV.